This TCR beta chain is from a study of human thymus T cells. General study results and limits: Blood and thymic repertoires both appeared biased in V and J gene usage. Related research described thymic repertoires that were highly overlapping among unrelated individuals.

The CDR3 is made up of 19 amino acids. The J segment lost 2 bases and the V segment lost 6 bases, leaving 18 bases of the junction unmatched. Germline V gene sequence: CDR1 SGHNT, CDR2 YYREEE (reference sequence). Thymic samples were excised during corrective heart operations. Method: immunoSEQ multiplex PCR; TCRdb's copy keeps in-frame clones and lacks some. Of roughly 130,000 clones in the sample, around 94% were seen once. A note on this clone: Antigen unknown.

This sequence was found in a boy in the first two years of life with a congenital heart defect but otherwise immunologically healthy. The rearrangement links TRBV5-4 to TRBJ2-1; 9 bases align to TRBD2. Sequenced material: thymus tissue. This chain's CDR3 is CASTKPRSGGSFTYNEQFF. The CDR3 region has the DNA TGTGCCAGCACCAAACCGCGGAGCGGGGGGTCCTTTACCTACAATGAGCAGTTCTTC.